Below, 28 T cell receptor beta chains from the same sample are listed, as sequenced in a study of blood T cell repertoires in COVID-19. The table came from immunoSEQ multiplex PCR; TCRdb's copy has only in-frame clones and leaves some out. The sample holds 150,000 to 200,000 clones, 76% seen once. The sample consisted of peripheral blood. These receptors all come from a woman in her fifties or sixties with active or convalescent COVID-19.

The V call is TRBV7-8, the J call TRBJ2-3; 12 bases agree with TRBD2. Germline CDR1 and CDR2: SGHVS and FQNEAQ. V lost 6 bases and J lost 4; bases outside the gene matches: 17. This CDR3 region has 19 residues. The CDR3 DNA sequence: TGTGCCAGCAGGGACGACAGGGTGGCTAGCGGGGGGGCCTCAGATACGCAGTATTTT. Encoded protein: CASRDDRVASGGASDTQYF.

This clone was seen a few times. V is TRBV7-9 and J is TRBJ2-7; TRBD2 might be the D (6 bases). The CDR3 extends over 15 amino acids. Trimming pared 7 bases from V and 6 bases from J, leaving 22 bases between. In germline, CDR1 is SEHNR, CDR2 FQNEAQ (reference sequence). The CDR3 protein is CASTSRRAGDSEQYF. Here the CDR3 DNA reads TGTGCCAGCACTTCCCGGAGGGCTGGTGATAGCGAGCAGTACTTC.

The chain recombines TRBV19 with TRBJ1-2; D not resolved. V shed 8 bases and J shed 0 bases, with 22 bases lying between them. The CDR3 runs 17 residues. CDR1 LNHDA and CDR2 SQIVND come from the germline V gene (reference sequence). For the CDR3, the DNA is TGTGCCAGTGGTCTGCGTGCGGAGGGAAAAGCTAACTATGGCTACACCTTC. Protein: CASGLRAEGKANYGYTF.

CDR3 sequence: CASSLLVGGTGTSTDTQYF. The CDR3 DNA follows: TGTGCCAGCAGTTTATTGGTGGGGGGAACCGGGACTAGCACAGATACGCAGTATTTT. This chain joins TRBV28 and TRBJ2-3, with D maybe TRBD2 (6 bases). Trimming took off 1 base at V and 0 bases at J, with 20 bases between the two ends. The V gene's germline CDR1 is MDHEN and CDR2 SYDVKM. The CDR3 has 19 residues.

This clone was recorded a few times. The V gene is TRBV7-6, the J gene TRBJ2-1; 7 nucleotides line up with TRBD1. Germline-derived CDR1 and CDR2 are SGHVS and FNYEAQ. V lost 0 bases, J lost 4 bases, and 3 bases stayed unmatched. The CDR3 length is 15 residues. This chain's CDR3 is CASSLAGQAYNEQFF. In DNA form, the CDR3 reads TGTGCCAGCAGCTTAGCCGGACAGGCATACAATGAGCAGTTCTTC.

This clone was found once. The genes are TRBV4-3 and TRBJ2-3; no clear D. Per the germline V gene, CDR1 is LGHNA and CDR2 is YSLEER. The CDR3 loop spans 16 amino acids. Trimming took 0 bases from V and 0 from J, leaving 10 bases between them. CDR3 coding DNA: TGCGCCAGCAGCCAAGATACAGCATCTAGCACAGATACGCAGTATTTT. It codes for CASSQDTASSTDTQYF.

This CDR3 is CASSLEGEVDGYTF. Written as DNA, the CDR3 is TGCGCCAGCAGCTTGGAGGGGGAAGTGGATGGCTACACCTTC. The chain employs TRBV5-1 and TRBJ1-2; perhaps TRBD1 as D (6 bases). V was trimmed by 0 bases and J by 6 bases, leaving 12 bases between them. CDR1 is SGHRS, CDR2 YFSETQ, per germline. This CDR3 spans 14 amino acids.

This clone was picked up a small number of times. V and J are TRBV5-6 and TRBJ1-2; 8 nucleotides align to TRBD1. CDR3 size: 15 residues. Germline V gene lookup returns CDR1 SGHDT and CDR2 YYEEEE. V shed 4 bases and J 3 bases; nucleotides not matched to a gene: 8. CDR3 residues: CASSIGQGRDYGYTF. For the CDR3, the DNA is TGTGCCAGCAGCATAGGACAGGGTAGGGACTATGGCTACACCTTC.

V usage is TRBV7-9 and J usage is TRBJ1-5, with 8 bases matching TRBD1. This CDR3 contains 16 residues. Looked up from germline, CDR1 is SEHNR and CDR2 is FQNEAQ (reference sequence). J lost 7 bases, V lost 1 base, and 9 bases had no gene match. The CDR3 here is CASSLVRTGGEQPQHF. CDR3 DNA: TGTGCCAGCAGCTTAGTACGCACAGGGGGGGAACAGCCCCAGCATTTT.

This clone was observed a handful of times. The V gene is TRBV18, the J gene TRBJ2-3, with TRBD1 identical over 11 bases. With V trimmed by 1 base and J by 3 bases, 3 bases remained unmatched. The CDR3 extends over 16 amino acids. Germline CDR1 and CDR2: KGHSH and LQKENI. CDR3 in amino acids: CASSPRTGGGTDTQYF. The CDR3 nucleotides read TGTGCCAGCTCACCACGGACAGGGGGCGGGACAGATACGCAGTATTTT.

The J gene is TRBJ2-5, the V gene TRBV7-2; 7 bases fit TRBD2. V shed 0 bases and J 7 bases; nucleotides not matched to a gene: 8. This CDR3 comprises 15 residues. In germline, CDR1 is SGHTA, CDR2 FQGNSA. The CDR3 DNA reads as TGTGCCAGCAGCTTAGCGGGGGGGTCTTCAGGGACCCAGTACTTC. Its protein product is CASSLAGGSSGTQYF.

The V and J genes are TRBV19 and TRBJ2-3; 8 bases align to TRBD2. The CDR3 spans 16 residues. V was clipped by 1 base and J by 2 bases; unmatched bases: 5. Germline CDR1 reads LNHDA; CDR2 reads SQIVND (reference sequence). CDR3 region: CASSIGRGGYTDTQYF. CDR3 sequence (DNA): TGTGCCAGTAGTATAGGTCGGGGGGGATACACAGATACGCAGTATTTT.

V and J are TRBV18 and TRBJ1-1; 10 bases are shared with TRBD1. V shed 4 bases, J shed 1 base, and the junction held 3 bases outside the gene matches. Germline CDR1 KGHSH, CDR2 LQKENI. This CDR3 is built from 15 residues. The CDR3 nucleotides are TGTGCCAGCTCACGGCGGACAGGGGGGAACACTGAAGCTTTCTTT. It specifies CASSRRTGGNTEAFF.

The chain couples TRBV19 to TRBJ1-4; D is uncertain. The CDR3 totals 11 residues. Per germline, CDR1 LNHDA and CDR2 SQIVND (reference sequence). CDR3 sequence reads: CAAATNEKLFF. CDR3 DNA: TGTGCAGCTGCAACTAATGAAAAACTGTTTTTT.

This clone was detected a few times. The chain has TRBV5-6 and TRBJ2-5; 11 nucleotides line up with TRBD2. The junction had 6 bases not matched to a gene; V was cut back by 0 bases and J by 5 bases. The CDR3 contains 16 residues. Per the germline V gene, CDR1 is SGHDT and CDR2 is YYEEEE. The CDR3 sequence: CASSLELAGVDETQYF. Here the CDR3 DNA reads TGTGCCAGCAGCTTGGAACTAGCGGGAGTCGATGAGACCCAGTACTTC.

CDR3 sequence reads: CASSLAGATTDTQYF. CDR3 nucleotides: TGTGCCAGCAGCTTAGCGGGAGCGACCACAGATACGCAGTATTTT. J is TRBJ2-3 and V is TRBV11-3, with D perhaps matching TRBD2 (6 bases). In germline, CDR1 is SGHNT, CDR2 YENEEA. This CDR3 spans 15 amino acids. Trimming stripped 1 base from V and 2 bases from J, with 10 bases between.

This chain joins TRBV9 and TRBJ1-4; 7 positions match TRBD1. The germline gives CDR1 SGDLS, CDR2 YYNGEE. The trim removed 0 bases at V and 6 bases at J, leaving 8 bases unmatched. This CDR3 is 16 amino acids long. The CDR3 sequence: CASSVGLEGADEKLFF. DNA of the CDR3: TGTGCCAGCAGCGTAGGATTGGAGGGGGCGGATGAAAAACTGTTTTTT.

V is TRBV4-3 and J is TRBJ2-4; 7 bases fit TRBD2. With V trimmed by 2 bases and J by 4 bases, 14 bases remained unmatched. The CDR3 is made up of 18 amino acids. Germline V gene data show CDR1 as LGHNA and CDR2 as YSLEER. Written as DNA, the CDR3 is TGCGCCAGCAGCCAAACTATCGGGACTACCCACAGGAAAAACATTCAGTACTTC. It codes for CASSQTIGTTHRKNIQYF.

The V gene is TRBV29-1, the J gene TRBJ1-2; D unclear. This CDR3 spans 10 amino acids. V lost 4 bases and J 6 bases, leaving 6 bases between the germline ends. Per germline, CDR1 SQVTM and CDR2 ANQGSEA. As DNA, the CDR3 is TGCAGCGTTGTAGCGCATGGCTACACCTTC. This codes for CSVVAHGYTF.

This sequence joins TRBV6-2 or TRBV6-3 and TRBJ2-3; D is possibly TRBD2 (6 bases). The V end was cut by 5 bases, the J end by 0 bases, with 12 bases between. Germline loops: CDR1 MNHEY, CDR2 SVGEGT. The CDR3 consists of 15 residues. The DNA for the CDR3 is TGTGCCAGCAGTCCCCCGGGGGATAGCACAGATACGCAGTATTTT. Its protein is CASSPPGDSTDTQYF.

The chain employs TRBV2 and TRBJ1-2; the match to TRBD1 covers 7 bases. J lost 6 bases, V lost 1 base, and 11 bases had no gene match. The germline V gene encodes CDR1 SNHLY and CDR2 FYNNEI. The CDR3 has 16 residues. DNA for the CDR3: TGTGCCAGCAGTGAAGAGACAGGGCCTTCCAACCATGGCTACACCTTC. Encoded protein: CASSEETGPSNHGYTF.

The V and J genes are TRBV7-9 and TRBJ2-1; D not resolved. The V end was cut by 2 bases, the J end by 6 bases, with 2 bases between. Germline CDR1 is SEHNR and CDR2 is FQNEAQ (reference sequence). The CDR3 spans 11 residues. The CDR3, as DNA: TGTGCCAGCAGCTTACTCAATGAGCAGTTCTTC. It codes for CASSLLNEQFF.

This rearrangement joins TRBV4-3 to TRBJ1-1; 9 nucleotides match TRBD1. This CDR3 is built from 20 residues. Germline V CDR1 and CDR2: LGHNA, YSLEER. The V segment lost 0 bases and the J segment 11 bases; nucleotides outside the gene matches: 25. CDR3 amino acids: CASSQDTPRGTGFPLAWAFF. The DNA for the CDR3 is TGCGCCAGCAGCCAAGATACACCGAGAGGGACAGGGTTTCCCCTCGCCTGGGCTTTCTTT.

This clone was recorded many times. V gene TRBV30 combines with J gene TRBJ1-2; TRBD1 might be the D (6 bases). Germline V gene lookup returns CDR1 GTSNPN and CDR2 SVGIG (reference sequence). The ends were cut back, 2 bases at V and 13 bases at J, with 14 bases in the middle. This CDR3 region has 11 residues. CDR3 bases: TGTGCCTGGAGTACACCGTGGGGGCCCACCTTC. It specifies CAWSTPWGPTF.

This clone has just one count. The J gene is TRBJ2-1, the V gene TRBV21-1; the table names TRBD2, a call not compared with the DNA. TRBV21-1 is shown as a pseudogene. The CDR3 consists of 21 residues. CDR3 in amino acids: CASSKKNWDKRRAGSYNEQFF. The CDR3 DNA reads as TGTGCCAGCAGCAAAAAAAACTGGGACAAACGAAGAGCGGGATCCTACAATGAGCAGTTCTTC.

This sequence joins TRBV4-3 and TRBJ1-2; D call uncertain. The CDR3 is 15 amino acids. Germline CDR1 LGHNA, CDR2 YSLEER. Trimming took 0 bases from V and 0 from J, leaving 8 bases between them. The CDR3 sequence: CASSQETMANYGYTF. The CDR3 DNA reads TGCGCCAGCAGCCAAGAGACAATGGCTAACTATGGCTACACCTTC.

The rearrangement links TRBV19 to TRBJ2-7; 8 bases align to TRBD1. The CDR3 has 15 amino acids. Germline V gene data show CDR1 as LNHDA and CDR2 as SQIVND (reference sequence). The V segment lost 5 bases and the J segment 2 bases; nucleotides outside the gene matches: 8. The CDR3 region has the DNA TGTGCCAGTAGTCCACCGGACAGGGTCCCCTACGAGCAGTACTTC. Amino acids: CASSPPDRVPYEQYF.

This clone was counted a few times. This chain links TRBV7-9 with TRBJ1-5; TRBD1 aligns across 11 bases. CDR3 size: 17 residues. The V gene end was trimmed by 5 bases and the J gene end by 0 bases; junction bases not matched to a gene: 6. From germline, CDR1 is SEHNR and CDR2 FQNEAQ (reference sequence). For the CDR3, the DNA is TGTGCCAGCAGCCCCGGGACAGGGGGGAGTAGCAATCAGCCCCAGCATTTT. The encoded protein is CASSPGTGGSSNQPQHF.